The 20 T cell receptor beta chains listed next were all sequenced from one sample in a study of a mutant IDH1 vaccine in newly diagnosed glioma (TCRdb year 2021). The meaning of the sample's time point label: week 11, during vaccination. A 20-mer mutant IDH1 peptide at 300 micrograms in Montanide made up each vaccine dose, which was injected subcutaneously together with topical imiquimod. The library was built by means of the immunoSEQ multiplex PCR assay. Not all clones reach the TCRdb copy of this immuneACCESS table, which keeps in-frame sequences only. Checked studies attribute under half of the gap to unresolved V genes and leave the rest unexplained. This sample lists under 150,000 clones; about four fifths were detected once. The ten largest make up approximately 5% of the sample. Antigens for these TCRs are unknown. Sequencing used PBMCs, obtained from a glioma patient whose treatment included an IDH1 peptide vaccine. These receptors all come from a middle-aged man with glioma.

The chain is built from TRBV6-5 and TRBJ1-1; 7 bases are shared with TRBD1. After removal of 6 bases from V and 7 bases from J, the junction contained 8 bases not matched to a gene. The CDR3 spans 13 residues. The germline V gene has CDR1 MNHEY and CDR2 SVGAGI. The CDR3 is CASSPTGRGEAFF. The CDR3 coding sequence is TGTGCCAGCAGCCCGACAGGGAGGGGTGAAGCTTTCTTT.

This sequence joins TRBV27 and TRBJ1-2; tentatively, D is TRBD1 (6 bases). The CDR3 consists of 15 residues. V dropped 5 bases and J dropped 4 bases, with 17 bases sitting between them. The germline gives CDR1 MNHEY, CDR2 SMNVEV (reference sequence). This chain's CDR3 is CASSKTGFGSYGYTF. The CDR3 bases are TGTGCCAGCAGTAAGACAGGTTTCGGGTCCTATGGCTACACCTTC.

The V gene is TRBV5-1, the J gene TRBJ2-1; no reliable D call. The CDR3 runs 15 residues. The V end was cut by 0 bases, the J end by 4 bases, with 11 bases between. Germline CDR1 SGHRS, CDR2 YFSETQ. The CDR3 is CASSLEATGYNEQFF. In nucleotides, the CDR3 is TGCGCCAGCAGCTTGGAGGCTACCGGGTACAATGAGCAGTTCTTC.

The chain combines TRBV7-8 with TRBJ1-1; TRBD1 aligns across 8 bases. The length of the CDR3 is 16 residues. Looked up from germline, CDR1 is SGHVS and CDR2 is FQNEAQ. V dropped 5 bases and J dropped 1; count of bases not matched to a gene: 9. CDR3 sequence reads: CASSQRRTGRNTEAFF. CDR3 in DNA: TGTGCCAGCAGCCAACGAAGGACAGGGAGGAACACTGAAGCTTTCTTT.

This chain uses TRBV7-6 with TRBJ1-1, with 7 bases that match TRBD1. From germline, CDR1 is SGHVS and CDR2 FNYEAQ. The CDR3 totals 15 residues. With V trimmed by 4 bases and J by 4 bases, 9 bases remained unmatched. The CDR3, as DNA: TGTGCCAGCAGCTCCGACTATAGGGGGCTCACTGAAGCTTTCTTT. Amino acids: CASSSDYRGLTEAFF. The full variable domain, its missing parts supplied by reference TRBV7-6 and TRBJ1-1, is GAGVSQSPRYKVTKRGQDVALRCDPISGHVSLYWYRQALGQGPEFLTYFNYEAQQDKSGLPNDRFSAERPEGSISTLTIQRTEQRDSAMYRCASSSDYRGLTEAFFGQGTRLTVV.

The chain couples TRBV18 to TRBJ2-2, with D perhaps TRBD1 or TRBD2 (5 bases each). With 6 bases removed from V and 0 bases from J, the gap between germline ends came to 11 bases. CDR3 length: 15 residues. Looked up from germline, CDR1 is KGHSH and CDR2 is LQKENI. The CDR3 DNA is TGTGCCAGCTCCCAGGGACGGACGAACACCGGGGAGCTGTTTTTT. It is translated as CASSQGRTNTGELFF.

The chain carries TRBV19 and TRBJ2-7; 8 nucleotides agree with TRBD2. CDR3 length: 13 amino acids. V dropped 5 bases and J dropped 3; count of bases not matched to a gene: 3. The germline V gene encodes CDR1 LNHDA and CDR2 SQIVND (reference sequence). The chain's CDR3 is CASSSSGSYEQYF. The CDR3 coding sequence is TGTGCCAGTAGTTCCAGCGGGAGCTACGAGCAGTACTTC.

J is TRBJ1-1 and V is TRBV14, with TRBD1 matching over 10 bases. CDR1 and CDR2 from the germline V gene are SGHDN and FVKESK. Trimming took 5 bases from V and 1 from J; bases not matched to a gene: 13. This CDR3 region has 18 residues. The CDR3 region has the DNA TGTGCCAGCAGCGCTTACCGGGACAGGGGCCAGCCGAACACTGAAGCTTTCTTT. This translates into CASSAYRDRGQPNTEAFF.

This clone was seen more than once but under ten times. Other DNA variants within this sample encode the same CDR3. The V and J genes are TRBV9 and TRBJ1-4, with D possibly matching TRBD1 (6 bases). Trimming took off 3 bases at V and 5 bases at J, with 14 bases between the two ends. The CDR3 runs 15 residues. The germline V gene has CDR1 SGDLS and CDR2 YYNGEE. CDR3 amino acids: CASSGGTLGNEKLFF. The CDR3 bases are TGTGCCAGCAGCGGGGGGACACTGGGAAATGAAAAACTGTTTTTT.

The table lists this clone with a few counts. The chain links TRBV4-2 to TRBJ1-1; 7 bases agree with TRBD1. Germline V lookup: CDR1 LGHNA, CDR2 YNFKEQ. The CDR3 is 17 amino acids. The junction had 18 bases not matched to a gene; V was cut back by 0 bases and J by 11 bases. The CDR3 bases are TGTGCCAGCAGCCAAGATAGGGGACAGCGGAGTACCACTAGGGCTTTCTTT. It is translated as CASSQDRGQRSTTRAFF.

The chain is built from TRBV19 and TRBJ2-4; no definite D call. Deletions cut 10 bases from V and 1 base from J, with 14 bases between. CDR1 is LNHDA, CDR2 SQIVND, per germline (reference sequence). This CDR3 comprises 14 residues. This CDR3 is CATIPPGAKNIQYF. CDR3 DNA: TGTGCCACCATTCCTCCCGGGGCCAAAAACATTCAGTACTTC.

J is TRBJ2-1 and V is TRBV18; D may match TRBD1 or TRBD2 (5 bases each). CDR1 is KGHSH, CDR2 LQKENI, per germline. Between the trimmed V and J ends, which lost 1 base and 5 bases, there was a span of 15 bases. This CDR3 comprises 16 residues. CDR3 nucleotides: TGTGCCAGCTCACCACGGACAACCCGGGAAAACAATGAGCAGTTCTTC. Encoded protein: CASSPRTTRENNEQFF.

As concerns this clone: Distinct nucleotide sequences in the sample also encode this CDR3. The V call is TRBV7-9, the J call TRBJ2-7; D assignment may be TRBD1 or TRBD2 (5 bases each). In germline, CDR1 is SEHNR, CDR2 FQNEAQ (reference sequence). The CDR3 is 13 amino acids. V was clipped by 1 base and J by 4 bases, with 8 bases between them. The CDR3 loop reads CASSLVGTYEQYF. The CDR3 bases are TGTGCCAGCAGCTTAGTAGGGACGTACGAGCAGTACTTC.

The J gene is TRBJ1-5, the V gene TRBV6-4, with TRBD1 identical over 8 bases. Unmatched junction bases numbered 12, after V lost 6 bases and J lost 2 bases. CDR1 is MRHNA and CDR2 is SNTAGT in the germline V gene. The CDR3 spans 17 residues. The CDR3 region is CASRDPGQAGGNQPQHF. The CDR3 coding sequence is TGTGCCAGCAGGGACCCGGGACAGGCTGGAGGCAATCAGCCCCAGCATTTT.

The CDR3 region is CASSSKVERRASYNEQFF. The CDR3 DNA follows: TGTGCCAGCAGTTCGAAGGTAGAAAGGCGGGCCTCCTACAATGAGCAGTTCTTC. This chain links TRBV28 with TRBJ2-1; tentatively, D is TRBD2 (5 bases). Trimming removed 4 bases from V and 0 bases from J, with 19 bases in between. Germline V gives CDR1 MDHEN, CDR2 SYDVKM. The CDR3 runs to 18 residues. The whole variable domain, remainder taken from reference TRBV28 and TRBJ2-1, is DVKVTQSSRYLVKRTGEKVFLECVQDMDHENMFWYRQDPGLGLRLIYFSYDVKMKEKGDIPEGYSVSREKKERFSLILESASTNQTSMYLCASSSKVERRASYNEQFFGPGTRLTVL.

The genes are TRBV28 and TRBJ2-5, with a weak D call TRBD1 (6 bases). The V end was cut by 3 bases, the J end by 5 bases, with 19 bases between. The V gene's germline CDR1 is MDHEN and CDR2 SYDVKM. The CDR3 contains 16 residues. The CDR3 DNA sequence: TGTGCCAGCAGTTTTGGTCAGGGGCGAAAACGGGAGACCCAGTACTTC. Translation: CASSFGQGRKRETQYF.

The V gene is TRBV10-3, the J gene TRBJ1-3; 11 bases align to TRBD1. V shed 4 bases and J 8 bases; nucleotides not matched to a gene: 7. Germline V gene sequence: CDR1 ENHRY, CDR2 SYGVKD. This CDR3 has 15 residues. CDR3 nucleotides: TGTGCCATCAGTGCCTCGGGACAGGGGGTACACACCATATATTTT. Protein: CAISASGQGVHTIYF.

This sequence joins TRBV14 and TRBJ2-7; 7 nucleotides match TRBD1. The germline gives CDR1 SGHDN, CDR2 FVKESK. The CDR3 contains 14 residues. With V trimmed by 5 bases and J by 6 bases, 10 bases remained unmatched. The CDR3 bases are TGTGCCAGCAGCAGCACAGGGGACCCGTCCGAGCAGTACTTC. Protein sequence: CASSSTGDPSEQYF.

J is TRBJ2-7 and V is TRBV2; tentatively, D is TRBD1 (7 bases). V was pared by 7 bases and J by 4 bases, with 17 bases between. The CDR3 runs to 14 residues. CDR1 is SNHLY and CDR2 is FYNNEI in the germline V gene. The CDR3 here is CASIKGRGVYEQYF. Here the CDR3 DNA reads TGTGCCAGCATAAAAGGCAGGGGGGTTTACGAGCAGTACTTC.

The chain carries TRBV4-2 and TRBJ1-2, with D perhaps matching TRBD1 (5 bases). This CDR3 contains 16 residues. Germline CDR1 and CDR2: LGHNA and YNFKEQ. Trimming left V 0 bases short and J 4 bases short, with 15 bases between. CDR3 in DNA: TGTGCCAGCAGCCAAGATAGGAGTGGGGGGTCCTATGGCTACACCTTC. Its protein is CASSQDRSGGSYGYTF.